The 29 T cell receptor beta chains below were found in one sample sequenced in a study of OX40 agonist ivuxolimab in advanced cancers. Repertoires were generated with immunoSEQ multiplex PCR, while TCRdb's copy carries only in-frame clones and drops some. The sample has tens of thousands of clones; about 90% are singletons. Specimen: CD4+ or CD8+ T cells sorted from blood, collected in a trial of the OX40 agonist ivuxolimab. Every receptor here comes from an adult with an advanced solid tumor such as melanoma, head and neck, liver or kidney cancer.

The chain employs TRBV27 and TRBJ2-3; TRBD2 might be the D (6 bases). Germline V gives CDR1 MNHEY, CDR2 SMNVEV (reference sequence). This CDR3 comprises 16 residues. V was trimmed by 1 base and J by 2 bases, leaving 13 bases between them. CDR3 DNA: TGTGCCAGCAGTTTATTCCGGGAGCTACTCACAGATACGCAGTATTTT. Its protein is CASSLFRELLTDTQYF.

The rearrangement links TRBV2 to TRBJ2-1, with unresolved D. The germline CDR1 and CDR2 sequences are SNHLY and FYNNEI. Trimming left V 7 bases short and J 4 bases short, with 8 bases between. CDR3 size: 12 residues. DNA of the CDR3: TGTGCCAGCATCGGGCAATACAATGAGCAGTTCTTC. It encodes CASIGQYNEQFF.

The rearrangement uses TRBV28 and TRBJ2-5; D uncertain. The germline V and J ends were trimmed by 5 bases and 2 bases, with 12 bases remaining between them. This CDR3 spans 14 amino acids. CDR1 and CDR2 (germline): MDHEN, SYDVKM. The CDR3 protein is CASSPIQAQETQYF. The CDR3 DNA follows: TGTGCCAGCAGTCCTATCCAGGCACAAGAGACCCAGTACTTC.

In DNA form, the CDR3 reads TGTGCCAGCAGCTTATTGGGCAGTCAAGAGACCCAGTACTTC. Its protein is CASSLLGSQETQYF. The chain couples TRBV7-2 to TRBJ2-5; D call uncertain. The CDR3 consists of 14 residues. From germline, CDR1 is SGHTA and CDR2 FQGNSA. V was shortened by 2 bases and J by 2 bases, with 9 bases between the two germline ends.

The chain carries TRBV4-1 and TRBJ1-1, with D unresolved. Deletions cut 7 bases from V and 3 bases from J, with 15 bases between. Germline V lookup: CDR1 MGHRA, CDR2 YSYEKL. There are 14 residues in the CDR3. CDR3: CASTLTSGDTEAFF. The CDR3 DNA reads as TGCGCCAGCACCCTGACATCCGGAGACACTGAAGCTTTCTTT.

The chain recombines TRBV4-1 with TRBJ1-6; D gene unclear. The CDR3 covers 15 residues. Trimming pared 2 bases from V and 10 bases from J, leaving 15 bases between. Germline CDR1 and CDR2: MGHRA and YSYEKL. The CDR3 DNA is TGCGCCAGCAGCCAAAATAGGTTAGGTGGGTCACCCCTCCACTTT. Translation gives CASSQNRLGGSPLHF.

The CDR3 bases are TGTGCCAGCATGGTAGGCCCGAGGGACTATGGCTACACCTTC. It yields the protein CASMVGPRDYGYTF. V is TRBV6-1 and J is TRBJ1-2; D is unclear. The CDR3 has 14 residues. Deletions cut 7 bases from V and 3 bases from J, with 15 bases between. Looked up from germline, CDR1 is MNHNS and CDR2 is SASEGT.

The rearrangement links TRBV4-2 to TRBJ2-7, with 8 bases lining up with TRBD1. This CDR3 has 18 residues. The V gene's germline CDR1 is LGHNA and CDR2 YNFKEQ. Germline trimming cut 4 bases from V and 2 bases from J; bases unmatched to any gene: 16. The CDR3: CASSPLFGDQGATYEQYF. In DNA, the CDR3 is TGTGCCAGCAGCCCCTTGTTCGGAGATCAGGGGGCCACCTACGAGCAGTACTTC.

CDR3 region: CASSLWTGGNEQYF. CDR3 nucleotide sequence: TGTGCCAGCAGCCTTTGGACAGGGGGCAACGAGCAGTACTTC. V and J are TRBV6-6 and TRBJ2-7; 11 bases fit TRBD1. The CDR3 length is 14 residues. The germline gives CDR1 MNHNY, CDR2 SVGAGI (reference sequence). V shed 6 bases and J 5 bases; nucleotides not matched to a gene: 6.

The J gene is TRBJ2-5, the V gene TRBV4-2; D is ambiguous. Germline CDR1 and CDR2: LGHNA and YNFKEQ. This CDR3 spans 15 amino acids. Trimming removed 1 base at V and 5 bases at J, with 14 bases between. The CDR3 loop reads CASSQGLVAGETQYF. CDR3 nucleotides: TGTGCCAGCAGCCAAGGGCTAGTGGCCGGCGAGACCCAGTACTTC.

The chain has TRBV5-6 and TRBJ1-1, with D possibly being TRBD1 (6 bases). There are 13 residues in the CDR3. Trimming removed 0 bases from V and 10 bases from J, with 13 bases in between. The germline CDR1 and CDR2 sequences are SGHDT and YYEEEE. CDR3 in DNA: TGTGCCAGCAGCTTGGTCGGGGGGCGCGGAGCTTTCTTT. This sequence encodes CASSLVGGRGAFF.

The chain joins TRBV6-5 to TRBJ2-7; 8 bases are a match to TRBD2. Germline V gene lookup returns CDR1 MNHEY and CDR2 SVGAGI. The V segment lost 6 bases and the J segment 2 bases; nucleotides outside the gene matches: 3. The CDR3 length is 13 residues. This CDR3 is CASRTSVTYEQYF. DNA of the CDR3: TGTGCCAGCAGGACTAGCGTGACCTACGAGCAGTACTTC.

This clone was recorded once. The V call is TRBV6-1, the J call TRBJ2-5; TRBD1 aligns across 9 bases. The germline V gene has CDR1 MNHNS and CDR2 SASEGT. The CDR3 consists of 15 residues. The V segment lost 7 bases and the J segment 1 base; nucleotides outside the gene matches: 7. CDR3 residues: CASNSPGQGQETQYF. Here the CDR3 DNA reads TGTGCCAGCAACTCTCCGGGACAGGGCCAAGAGACCCAGTACTTC.

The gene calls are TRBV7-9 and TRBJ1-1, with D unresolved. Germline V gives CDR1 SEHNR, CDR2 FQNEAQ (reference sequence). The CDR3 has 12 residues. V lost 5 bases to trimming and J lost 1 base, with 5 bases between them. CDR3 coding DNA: TGTGCCAGCAGCAAGGGGAACACTGAAGCTTTCTTT. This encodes CASSKGNTEAFF.

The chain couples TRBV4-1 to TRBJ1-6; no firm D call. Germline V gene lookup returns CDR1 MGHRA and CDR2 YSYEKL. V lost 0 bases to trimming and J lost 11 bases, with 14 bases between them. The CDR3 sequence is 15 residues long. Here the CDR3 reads CASSQDMALQAPLHF. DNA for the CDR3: TGCGCCAGCAGCCAAGATATGGCTCTCCAGGCACCCCTCCACTTT.

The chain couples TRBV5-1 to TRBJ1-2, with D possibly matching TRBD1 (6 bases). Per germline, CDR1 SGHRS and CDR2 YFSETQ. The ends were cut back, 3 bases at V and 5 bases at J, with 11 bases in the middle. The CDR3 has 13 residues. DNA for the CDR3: TGCGCCAGCAGCTCTTGGACAGCATATGGCTACACCTTC. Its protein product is CASSSWTAYGYTF.

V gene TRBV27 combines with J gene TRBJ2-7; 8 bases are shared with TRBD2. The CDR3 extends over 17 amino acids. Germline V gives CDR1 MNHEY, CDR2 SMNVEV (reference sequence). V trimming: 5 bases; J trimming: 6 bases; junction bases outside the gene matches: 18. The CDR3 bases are TGTGCCAGCAGTGCCTTCAGGTTGGCGGGGGGTTTGGGCGAGCAGTACTTC. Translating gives CASSAFRLAGGLGEQYF.

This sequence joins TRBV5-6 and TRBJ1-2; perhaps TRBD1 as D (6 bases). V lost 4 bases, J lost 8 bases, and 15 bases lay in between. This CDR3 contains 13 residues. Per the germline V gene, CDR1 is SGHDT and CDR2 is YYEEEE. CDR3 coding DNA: TGTGCCAGCAGCCAAAAGGGGGGCGGCGGCTACACCTTC. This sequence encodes CASSQKGGGGYTF.

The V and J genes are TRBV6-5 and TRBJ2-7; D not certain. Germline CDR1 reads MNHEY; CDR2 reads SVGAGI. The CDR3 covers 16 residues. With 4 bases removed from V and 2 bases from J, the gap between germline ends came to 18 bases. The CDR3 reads CASSSTAESLPYEQYF. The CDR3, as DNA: TGTGCCAGCAGTTCCACCGCGGAGAGCCTCCCCTACGAGCAGTACTTC.

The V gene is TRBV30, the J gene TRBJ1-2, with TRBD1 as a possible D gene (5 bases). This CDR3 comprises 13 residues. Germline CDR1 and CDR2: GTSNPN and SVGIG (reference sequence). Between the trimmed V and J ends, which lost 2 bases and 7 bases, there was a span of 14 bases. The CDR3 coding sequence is TGTGCCTGGAGTTCCTCCTACAGGCCTGGCTACACCTTC. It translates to CAWSSSYRPGYTF.

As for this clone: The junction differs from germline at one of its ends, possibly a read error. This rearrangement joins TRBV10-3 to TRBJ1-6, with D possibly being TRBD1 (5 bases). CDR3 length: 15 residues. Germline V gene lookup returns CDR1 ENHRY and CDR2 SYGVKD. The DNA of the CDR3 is TGTGCCAGCAGTGAAGCGGGGGGTGGTAATTCACCCCTCCACTTT. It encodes CASSEAGGGNSPLHF.

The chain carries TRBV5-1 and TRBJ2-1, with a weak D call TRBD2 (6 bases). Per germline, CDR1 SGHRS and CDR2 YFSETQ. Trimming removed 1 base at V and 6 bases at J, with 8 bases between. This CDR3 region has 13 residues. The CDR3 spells CASSLRDFNEQFF. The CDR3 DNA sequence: TGCGCCAGCAGCTTGAGGGACTTCAATGAGCAGTTCTTC.

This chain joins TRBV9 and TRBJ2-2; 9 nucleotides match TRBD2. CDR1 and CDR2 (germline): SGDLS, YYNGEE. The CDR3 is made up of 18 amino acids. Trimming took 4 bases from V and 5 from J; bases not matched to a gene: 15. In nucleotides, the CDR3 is TGTGCCAGCAGCCCTGGGACTAGCACATATCGGGGGACCGGGGAGCTGTTTTTT. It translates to CASSPGTSTYRGTGELFF.

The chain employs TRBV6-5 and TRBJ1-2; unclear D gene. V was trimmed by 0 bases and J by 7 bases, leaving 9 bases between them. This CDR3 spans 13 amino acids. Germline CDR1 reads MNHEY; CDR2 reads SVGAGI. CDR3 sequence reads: CASSYSAASGYTF. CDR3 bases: TGTGCCAGCAGTTACTCGGCGGCTTCTGGCTACACCTTC.

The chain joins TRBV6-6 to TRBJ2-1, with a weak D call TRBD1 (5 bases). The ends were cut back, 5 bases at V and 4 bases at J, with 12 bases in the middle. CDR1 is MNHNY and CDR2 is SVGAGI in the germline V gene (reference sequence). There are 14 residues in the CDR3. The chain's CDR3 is CASSIDRGYNEQFF. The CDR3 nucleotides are TGTGCCAGCAGTATCGACAGAGGTTACAATGAGCAGTTCTTC.

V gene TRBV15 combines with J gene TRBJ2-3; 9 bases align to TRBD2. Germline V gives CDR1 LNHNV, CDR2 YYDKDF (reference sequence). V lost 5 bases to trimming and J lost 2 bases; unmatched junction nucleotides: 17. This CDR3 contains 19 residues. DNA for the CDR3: TGTGCCACCAGCGACCCTCCTAGGCGGGAGGGCCGGAACACAGATACGCAGTATTTT. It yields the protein CATSDPPRREGRNTDTQYF.

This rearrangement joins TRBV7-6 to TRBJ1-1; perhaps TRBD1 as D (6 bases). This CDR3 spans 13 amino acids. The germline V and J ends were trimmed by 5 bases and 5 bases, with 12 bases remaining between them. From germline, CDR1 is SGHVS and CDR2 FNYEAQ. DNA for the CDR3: TGTGCCAGCAGCCCAGCAGGGGAAACTGAAGCTTTCTTT. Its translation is CASSPAGETEAFF.

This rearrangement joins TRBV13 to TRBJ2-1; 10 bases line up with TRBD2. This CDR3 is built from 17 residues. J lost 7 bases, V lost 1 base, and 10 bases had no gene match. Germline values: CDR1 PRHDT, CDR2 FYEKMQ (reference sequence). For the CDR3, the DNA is TGTGCCAGCAGCTTAGAAGACGGAGCGGGGGGGCGGAATGAGCAGTTCTTC. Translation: CASSLEDGAGGRNEQFF.

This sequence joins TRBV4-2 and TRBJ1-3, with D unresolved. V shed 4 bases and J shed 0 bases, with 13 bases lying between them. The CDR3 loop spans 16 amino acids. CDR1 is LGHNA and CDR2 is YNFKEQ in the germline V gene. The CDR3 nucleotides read TGTGCCAGCAGCCCGTCGGACCGCCACTCTGGAAACACCATATATTTT. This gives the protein CASSPSDRHSGNTIYF.